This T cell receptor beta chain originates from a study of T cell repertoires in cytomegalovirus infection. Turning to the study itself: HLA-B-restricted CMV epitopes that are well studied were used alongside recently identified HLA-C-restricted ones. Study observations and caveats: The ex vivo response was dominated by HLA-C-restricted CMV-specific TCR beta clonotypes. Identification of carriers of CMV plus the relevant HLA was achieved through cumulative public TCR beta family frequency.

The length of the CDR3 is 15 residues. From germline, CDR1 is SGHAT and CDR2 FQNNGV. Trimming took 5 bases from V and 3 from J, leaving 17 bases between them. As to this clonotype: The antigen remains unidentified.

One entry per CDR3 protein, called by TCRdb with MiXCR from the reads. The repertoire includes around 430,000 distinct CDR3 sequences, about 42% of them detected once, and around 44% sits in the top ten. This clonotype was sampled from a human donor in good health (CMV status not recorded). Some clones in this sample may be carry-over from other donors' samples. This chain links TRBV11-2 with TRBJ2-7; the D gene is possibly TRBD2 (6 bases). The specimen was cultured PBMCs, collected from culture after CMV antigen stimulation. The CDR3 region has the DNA TGTGCCAGCAGCCCCCTTGGGGGAGGAGACTACGAGCAGTACTTC. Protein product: CASSPLGGGDYEQYF.